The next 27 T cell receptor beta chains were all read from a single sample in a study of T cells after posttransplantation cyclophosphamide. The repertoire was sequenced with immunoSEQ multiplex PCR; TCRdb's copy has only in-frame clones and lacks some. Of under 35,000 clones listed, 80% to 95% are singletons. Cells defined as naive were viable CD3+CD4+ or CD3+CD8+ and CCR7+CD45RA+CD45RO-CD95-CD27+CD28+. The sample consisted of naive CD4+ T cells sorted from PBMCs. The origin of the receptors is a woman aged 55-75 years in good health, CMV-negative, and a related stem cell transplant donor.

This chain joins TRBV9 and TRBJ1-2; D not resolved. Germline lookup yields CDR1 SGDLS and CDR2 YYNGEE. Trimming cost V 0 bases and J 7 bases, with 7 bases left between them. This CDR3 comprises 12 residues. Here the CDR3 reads CASSVEGVGYTF. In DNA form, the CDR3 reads TGTGCCAGCAGCGTAGAGGGAGTTGGCTACACCTTC.

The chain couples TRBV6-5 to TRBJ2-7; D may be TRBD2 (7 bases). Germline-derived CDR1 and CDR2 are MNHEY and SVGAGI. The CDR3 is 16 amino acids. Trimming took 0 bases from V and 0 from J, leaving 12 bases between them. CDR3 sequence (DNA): TGTGCCAGCAGTTACTCGGGGGGCGGGAGCTCCTACGAGCAGTACTTC. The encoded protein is CASSYSGGGSSYEQYF.

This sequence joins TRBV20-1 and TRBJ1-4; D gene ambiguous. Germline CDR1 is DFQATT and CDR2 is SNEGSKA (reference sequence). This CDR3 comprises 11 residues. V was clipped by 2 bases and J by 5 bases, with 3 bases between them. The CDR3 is CSARLNEKLFF. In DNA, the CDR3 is TGCAGTGCTAGACTGAATGAAAAACTGTTTTTT.

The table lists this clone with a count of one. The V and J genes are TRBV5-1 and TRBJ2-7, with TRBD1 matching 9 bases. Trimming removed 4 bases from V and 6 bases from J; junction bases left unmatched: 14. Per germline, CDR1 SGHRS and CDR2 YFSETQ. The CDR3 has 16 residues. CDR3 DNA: TGCGCCAGCAGCCCGCCGGGGGACAGGGTTGCGTTCGAGCAGTACTTC. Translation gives CASSPPGDRVAFEQYF. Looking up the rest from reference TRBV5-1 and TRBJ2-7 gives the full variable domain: KAGVTQTPRYLIKTRGQQVTLSCSPISGHRSVSWYQQTPGQGLQFLFEYFSETQRNKGNFPGRFSGRQFSNSRSEMNVSTLELGDSALYLCASSPPGDRVAFEQYFGPGTRLTVT.

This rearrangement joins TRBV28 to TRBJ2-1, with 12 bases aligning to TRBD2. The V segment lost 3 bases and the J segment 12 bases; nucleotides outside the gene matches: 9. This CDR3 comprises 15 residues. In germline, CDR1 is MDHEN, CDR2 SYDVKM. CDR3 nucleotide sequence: TGTGCCAGCAGTTTTCGGTCTAGCGGGAGGGGCAGGCAGTTCTTC. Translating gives CASSFRSSGRGRQFF.

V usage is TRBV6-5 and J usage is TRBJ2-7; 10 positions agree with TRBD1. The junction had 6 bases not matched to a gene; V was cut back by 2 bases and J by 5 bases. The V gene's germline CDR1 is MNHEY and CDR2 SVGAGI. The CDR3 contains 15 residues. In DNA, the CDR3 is TGTGCCAGCAGTTACACGGGACAGGGGATGCACGAGCAGTACTTC. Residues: CASSYTGQGMHEQYF.

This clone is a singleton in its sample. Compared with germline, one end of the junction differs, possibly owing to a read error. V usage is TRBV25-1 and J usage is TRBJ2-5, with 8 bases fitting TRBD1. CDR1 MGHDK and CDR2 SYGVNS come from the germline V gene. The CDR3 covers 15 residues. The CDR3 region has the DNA TGTGCCAGCAGTGACCTGACAGGGGCCCAAGAAACCCAGTACTTC. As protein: CASSDLTGAQETQYF.

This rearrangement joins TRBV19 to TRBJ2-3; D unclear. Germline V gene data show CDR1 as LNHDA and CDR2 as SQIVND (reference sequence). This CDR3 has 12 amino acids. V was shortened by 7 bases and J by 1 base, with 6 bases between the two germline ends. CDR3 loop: CASKRGTDTQYF. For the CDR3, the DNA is TGTGCCAGTAAACGGGGCACAGATACGCAGTATTTT.

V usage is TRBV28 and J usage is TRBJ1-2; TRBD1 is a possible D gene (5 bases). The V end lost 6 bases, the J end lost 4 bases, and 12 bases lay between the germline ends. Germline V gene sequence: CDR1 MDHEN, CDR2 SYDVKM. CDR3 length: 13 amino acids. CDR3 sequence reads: CASSSDRPYGYTF. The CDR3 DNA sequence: TGTGCCAGCAGCTCTGACAGACCCTATGGCTACACCTTC.

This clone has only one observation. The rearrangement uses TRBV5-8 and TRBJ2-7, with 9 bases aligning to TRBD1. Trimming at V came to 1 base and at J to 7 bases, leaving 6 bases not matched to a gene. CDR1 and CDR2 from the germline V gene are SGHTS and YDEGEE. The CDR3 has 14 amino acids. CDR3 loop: CASSLWDRAGEQYF. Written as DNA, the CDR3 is TGTGCCAGCAGCTTGTGGGACAGGGCAGGAGAGCAGTACTTC. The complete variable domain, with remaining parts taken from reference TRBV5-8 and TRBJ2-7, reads EAGVTQSPTHLIKTRGQQATLRCSPISGHTSVYWYQQALGLGLQFLLWYDEGEERNRGNFPPRFSGRQFPNYSSELNVNALELEDSALYLCASSLWDRAGEQYFGPGTRLTVT.

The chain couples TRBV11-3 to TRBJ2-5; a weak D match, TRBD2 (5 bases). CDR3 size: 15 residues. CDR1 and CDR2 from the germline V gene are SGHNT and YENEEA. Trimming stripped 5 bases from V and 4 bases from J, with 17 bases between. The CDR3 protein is CASSNEGVGLETQYF. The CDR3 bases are TGTGCCAGCAGCAACGAGGGCGTCGGTTTAGAGACCCAGTACTTC.

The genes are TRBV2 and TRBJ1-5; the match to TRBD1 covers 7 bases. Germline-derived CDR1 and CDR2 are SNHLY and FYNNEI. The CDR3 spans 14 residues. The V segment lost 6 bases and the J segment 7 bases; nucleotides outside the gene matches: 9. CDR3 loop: CASSAGQEGQPQHF. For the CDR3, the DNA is TGTGCCAGCAGCGCCGGACAGGAGGGACAGCCCCAGCATTTT.

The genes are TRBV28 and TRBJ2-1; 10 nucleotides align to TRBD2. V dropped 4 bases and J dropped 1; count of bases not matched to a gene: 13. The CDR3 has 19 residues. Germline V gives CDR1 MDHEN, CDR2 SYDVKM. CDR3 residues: CASSSSGRAFIESYNEQFF. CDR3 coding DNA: TGTGCCAGCAGTTCCAGCGGGAGGGCCTTTATTGAGTCCTACAATGAGCAGTTCTTC.

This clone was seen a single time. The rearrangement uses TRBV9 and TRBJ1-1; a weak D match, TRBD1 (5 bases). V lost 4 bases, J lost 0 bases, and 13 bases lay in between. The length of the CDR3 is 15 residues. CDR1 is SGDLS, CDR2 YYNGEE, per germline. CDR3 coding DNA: TGTGCCAGCAGCTTTTACCCGACAGTGAACACTGAAGCTTTCTTT. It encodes CASSFYPTVNTEAFF.

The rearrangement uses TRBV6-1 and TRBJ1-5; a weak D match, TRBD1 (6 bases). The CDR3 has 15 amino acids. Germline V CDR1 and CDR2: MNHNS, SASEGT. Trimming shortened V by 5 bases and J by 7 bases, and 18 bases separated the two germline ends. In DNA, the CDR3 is TGTGCCAGCAGTTTCGACCCAGGGGCAAAACAGCCCCAGCATTTT. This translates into CASSFDPGAKQPQHF.

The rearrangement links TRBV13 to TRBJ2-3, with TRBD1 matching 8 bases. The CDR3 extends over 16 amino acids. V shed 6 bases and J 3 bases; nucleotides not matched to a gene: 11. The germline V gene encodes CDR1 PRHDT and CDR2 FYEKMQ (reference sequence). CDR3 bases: TGTGCCAGCAGTCAAACCTCCGGGACAGGAACAGATACGCAGTATTTT. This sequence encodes CASSQTSGTGTDTQYF. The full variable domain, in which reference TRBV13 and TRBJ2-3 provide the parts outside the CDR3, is AAGVIQSPRHLIKEKRETATLKCYPIPRHDTVYWYQQGPGQDPQFLISFYEKMQSDKGSIPDRFSAQQFSDYHSELNMSSLELGDSALYFCASSQTSGTGTDTQYFGPGTRLTVL.

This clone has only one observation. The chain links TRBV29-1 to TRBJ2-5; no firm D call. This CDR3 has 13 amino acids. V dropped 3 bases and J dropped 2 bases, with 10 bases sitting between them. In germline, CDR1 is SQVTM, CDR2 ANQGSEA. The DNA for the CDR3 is TGCAGCGTTGAGCGGATGATTCAAGAGACCCAGTACTTC. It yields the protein CSVERMIQETQYF. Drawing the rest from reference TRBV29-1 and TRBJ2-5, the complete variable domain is SAVISQKPSRDICQRGTSLTIQCQVDSQVTMMFWYRQQPGQSLTLIATANQGSEATYESGFVIDKFPISRPNLTFSTLTVSNMSPEDSSIYLCSVERMIQETQYFGPGTRLLVL.

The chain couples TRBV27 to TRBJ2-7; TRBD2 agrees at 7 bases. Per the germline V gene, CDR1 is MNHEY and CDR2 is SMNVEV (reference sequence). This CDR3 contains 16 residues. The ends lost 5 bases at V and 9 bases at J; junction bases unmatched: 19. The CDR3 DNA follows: TGTGCCAGCAGTCCCTATGTCATCCTAGCGGCACAGAGGCAGTACTTC. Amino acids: CASSPYVILAAQRQYF.

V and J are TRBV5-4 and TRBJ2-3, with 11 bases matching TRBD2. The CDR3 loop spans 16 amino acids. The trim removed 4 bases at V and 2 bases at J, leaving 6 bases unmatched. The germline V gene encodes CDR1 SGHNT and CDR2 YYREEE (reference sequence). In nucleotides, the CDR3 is TGTGCCAGCAGCACCGGGACTAGCGGACACACAGATACGCAGTATTTT. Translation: CASSTGTSGHTDTQYF.

Here the CDR3 DNA reads TGTGCCAGCAGCCGCTGGACAGGGCAGATTCAGCCCCAGCATTTT. It encodes CASSRWTGQIQPQHF. This sequence joins TRBV7-9 and TRBJ1-5; TRBD1 aligns across 8 bases. V lost 5 bases to trimming and J lost 6 bases; unmatched junction nucleotides: 9. The CDR3 sequence is 15 residues long. CDR1 SEHNR and CDR2 FQNEAQ come from the germline V gene (reference sequence).

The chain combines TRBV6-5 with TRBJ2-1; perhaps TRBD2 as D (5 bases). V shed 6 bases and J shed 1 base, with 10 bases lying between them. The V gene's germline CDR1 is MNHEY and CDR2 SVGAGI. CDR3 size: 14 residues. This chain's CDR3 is CASSARTSYNEQFF. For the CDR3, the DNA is TGTGCCAGCAGCGCACGGACTTCCTACAATGAGCAGTTCTTC.

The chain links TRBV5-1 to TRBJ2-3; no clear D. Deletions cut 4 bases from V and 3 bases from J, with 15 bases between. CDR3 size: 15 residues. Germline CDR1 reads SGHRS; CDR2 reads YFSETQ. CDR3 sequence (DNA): TGCGCCAGCAGCCCGATTGATGCGCGAACAGATACGCAGTATTTT. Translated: CASSPIDARTDTQYF.

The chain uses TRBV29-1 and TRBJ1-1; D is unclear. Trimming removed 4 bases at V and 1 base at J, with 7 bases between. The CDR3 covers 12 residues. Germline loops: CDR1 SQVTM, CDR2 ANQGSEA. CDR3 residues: CSVVPGNTEAFF. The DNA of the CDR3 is TGCAGCGTTGTGCCAGGGAACACTGAAGCTTTCTTT.

CDR3 in amino acids: CASSFNRNTEAFF. The CDR3 DNA follows: TGTGCCAGCAGCTTTAACAGAAACACTGAAGCTTTCTTT. J is TRBJ1-1 and V is TRBV7-2, with D unresolved. V lost 3 bases, J lost 2 bases, and 7 bases lay in between. The CDR3 covers 13 residues. Germline lookup yields CDR1 SGHTA and CDR2 FQGNSA.

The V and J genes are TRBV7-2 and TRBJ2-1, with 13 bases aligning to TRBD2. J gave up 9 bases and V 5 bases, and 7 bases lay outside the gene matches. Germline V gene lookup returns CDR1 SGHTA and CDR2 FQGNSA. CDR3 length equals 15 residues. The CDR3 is CASSRQGLAGREQFF. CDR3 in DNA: TGTGCCAGCAGCCGACAGGGACTAGCGGGGCGTGAGCAGTTCTTC.

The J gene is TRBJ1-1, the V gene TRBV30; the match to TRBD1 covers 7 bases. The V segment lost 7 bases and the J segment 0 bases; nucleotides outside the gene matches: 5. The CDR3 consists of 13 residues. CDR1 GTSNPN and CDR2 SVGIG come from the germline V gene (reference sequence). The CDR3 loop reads CAFSGTVNTEAFF. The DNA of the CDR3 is TGTGCCTTCTCCGGGACAGTGAACACTGAAGCTTTCTTT.

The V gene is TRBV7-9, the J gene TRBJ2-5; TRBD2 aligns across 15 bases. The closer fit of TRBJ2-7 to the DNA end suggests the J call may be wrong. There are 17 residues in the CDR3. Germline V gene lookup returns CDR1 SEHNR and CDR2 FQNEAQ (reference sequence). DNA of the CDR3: TGTGCCAGCAGCTACGGGACTAGCGGGGGGCATCCCTACGAGCAGTACTTC. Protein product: CASSYGTSGGHPYEQYF.